This is a list of T cell receptor beta chains from one sample in a study of cytomegalovirus exposure and HLA in healthy donors. Clones were sequenced by immunoSEQ multiplex PCR, and TCRdb holds only the in-frame ones, with some missing. The table has approximately 100,000 clones, about three quarters seen once; the top ten hold approximately 8.4%. Sequenced material: PBMCs. These receptors came from a human donor in good health. Each CDR3 is given with its conserved first and last residue. The D gene is left open where the match is weak. Part of the rows lack a size; the others show once, few, many or a class for expanded clones.

CDR3 length,D gene,clone size,V gene,J gene,CDR3 protein,CDR3 DNA
14,NA,few,TRBV19,TRBJ1-1,CASSIGFRNAEAFF,TGTGCCAGTAGTATAGGTTTCAGGAACGCTGAAGCTTTCTTT
15,NA,NA,TRBV7-9,TRBJ2-7,CASSLVRGGAYEQYF,TGTGCCAGCAGCTTAGTAAGGGGGGGGGCCTACGAGCAGTACTTC
14,NA,NA,TRBV14,TRBJ2-5,CASSQGGGPETQYF,TGTGCCAGCAGCCAAGGGGGGGGCCCAGAGACCCAGTACTTC
15,TRBD1,NA,TRBV9,TRBJ2-7,CASSVGGQANYEQYF,TGTGCCAGCAGCGTAGGTGGACAGGCCAACTACGAGCAGTACTTC
14,NA,few,TRBV19,TRBJ1-4,CASSILATNEKLFF,TGTGCCAGTAGTATCTTAGCAACTAATGAAAAACTGTTTTTT
15,NA,few,TRBV6-1,TRBJ2-5,CASSEYLGAEETQYF,TGTGCCAGCAGTGAATATTTGGGGGCAGAAGAGACCCAGTACTTC
18,TRBD1,NA,TRBV7-9,TRBJ2-3,CASSPLRGPTSSTDTQYF,TGTGCCAGCAGCCCCCTAAGGGGGCCTACGTCTAGCACAGATACGCAGTATTTT
15,TRBD2,NA,TRBV6-1,TRBJ2-1,CASSISGRAGNEQFF,TGTGCCAGCAGTATTAGCGGGAGGGCCGGCAATGAGCAGTTCTTC
14,NA,NA,TRBV5-1,TRBJ1-1,CASSKPGQNTEAFF,TGCGCCAGCAGTAAACCGGGACAGAACACTGAAGCTTTCTTT
16,TRBD2,NA,TRBV5-1,TRBJ2-7,CASSLGPGGAGKEQYF,TGCGCCAGCAGCTTGGGTCCCGGGGGGGCCGGTAAGGAGCAGTACTTC
15,NA,NA,TRBV25-1,TRBJ1-5,CASSESGIGNQPQHF,TGTGCCAGCAGTGAGTCGGGGATCGGCAATCAGCCCCAGCATTTT
16,NA,NA,TRBV27,TRBJ2-1,CASSSNRASSYNEQFF,TGTGCCAGCAGTTCTAACAGGGCTAGCTCCTACAATGAGCAGTTCTTC
14,NA,few,TRBV5-6,TRBJ1-1,CASSSGGPNTEAFF,TGTGCCAGCAGCTCGGGGGGGCCGAACACTGAAGCTTTCTTT
14,NA,NA,TRBV5-1,TRBJ2-1,CASSLGTATNEQFF,TGCGCCAGCAGCTTGGGGACAGCTACTAATGAGCAGTTCTTC
11,NA,NA,TRBV20-1,TRBJ2-7,CSARGSGEQYF,TGCAGTGCTAGAGGATCGGGGGAGCAGTACTTC
16,TRBD2,NA,TRBV5-4,TRBJ2-2,CASSRITSGSSGELFF,TGTGCCAGCAGCCGGATCACTAGCGGGAGTTCTGGGGAGCTGTTTTTT
13,TRBD1,NA,TRBV18,TRBJ1-2,CASFGYRGLGYTF,TGTGCCAGCTTTGGTTACAGGGGACTTGGCTACACCTTC
13,NA,NA,TRBV13,TRBJ2-7,CASSLAGLYEQYF,TGTGCCAGCAGCTTAGCGGGTCTTTACGAGCAGTACTTC
15,TRBD1,NA,TRBV6-1,TRBJ2-7,CASSPRGTGRYEQYF,TGTGCCAGCAGTCCACGGGGGACAGGTCGATACGAGCAGTACTTC
12,NA,NA,TRBV19,TRBJ1-2,CASSQVTGGYTF,TGTGCCAGTAGTCAAGTGACGGGTGGCTACACCTTC
12,NA,NA,TRBV6-5,TRBJ1-1,CASRLTNTEAFF,TGTGCCAGCCGCTTGACTAACACTGAAGCTTTCTTT
16,NA,once,TRBV7-2,TRBJ2-2,CASSRGGGRNTGELFF,TGTGCCAGCAGCAGGGGGGGCGGGAGAAACACCGGGGAGCTGTTTTTT
14,TRBD2,NA,TRBV9,TRBJ2-1,CASSPHNSGNEQFF,TGTGCCAGCAGCCCACACAATAGCGGGAATGAGCAGTTCTTC
16,TRBD1,NA,TRBV11-2,TRBJ1-4,CASKTMGRGHNEKLFF,TGTGCCAGCAAAACGATGGGAAGGGGGCATAATGAAAAACTGTTTTTT
14,NA,NA,TRBV5-1,TRBJ1-1,CASSLGQGHTEAFF,TGCGCCAGCAGCTTGGGGCAGGGCCACACTGAAGCTTTCTTT
14,NA,few,TRBV5-1,TRBJ1-2,CASSLATGTDGYTF,TGCGCCAGCAGCTTGGCCACAGGGACCGATGGCTACACCTTC
13,NA,NA,TRBV30,TRBJ2-7,CAWSAGVTYEQYF,TGTGCCTGGAGTGCAGGGGTAACCTACGAGCAGTACTTC
12,NA,few,TRBV7-9,TRBJ2-7,CASTPDGYEQYF,TGTGCCAGCACCCCTGACGGGTACGAGCAGTACTTC
15,TRBD1,NA,TRBV5-1,TRBJ2-7,CASSQGATRHSEQYF,TGCGCCAGCAGCCAGGGGGCGACCCGGCACTCCGAGCAGTACTTC
15,NA,once,TRBV7-6,TRBJ2-7,CASSSGGRGGYEQYF,TGTGCCAGCAGCTCGGGCGGCAGGGGTGGATACGAGCAGTACTTC
14,TRBD1,NA,TRBV19,TRBJ1-4,CASSMRGGGEKLFF,TGTGCCAGTAGTATGCGAGGGGGCGGTGAAAAACTGTTTTTT
16,TRBD1,NA,TRBV10-3,TRBJ2-1,CAISARDRVTHNEQFF,TGTGCCATCAGTGCTCGGGACAGGGTGACACACAATGAGCAGTTCTTC
16,TRBD1,NA,TRBV4-1,TRBJ2-1,CASSQVNRGRGNEQFF,TGCGCCAGCAGCCAAGTTAACAGGGGTAGGGGCAATGAGCAGTTCTTC
15,TRBD1,NA,TRBV5-1,TRBJ1-3,CASSLGTGGGNTIYF,TGCGCCAGCAGCTTGGGGACAGGGGGCGGAAACACCATATATTTT
15,TRBD2,once,TRBV5-1,TRBJ2-7,CASSPGTSGTYEQYF,TGCGCCAGCAGCCCCGGGACTAGCGGGACCTACGAGCAGTACTTC
15,NA,NA,TRBV4-1,TRBJ2-3,CASSQEPGSTDTQYF,TGCGCCAGCAGCCAAGAGCCGGGGAGCACAGATACGCAGTATTTT
15,NA,few,TRBV13,TRBJ2-1,CASSLVQGINNEQFF,TGTGCCAGCAGCTTAGTGCAGGGGATTAACAATGAGCAGTTCTTC
15,NA,NA,TRBV9,TRBJ1-1,CASSPRLGAAGEAFF,TGTGCCAGCAGCCCTCGGTTGGGGGCCGCAGGAGAAGCTTTCTTT
12,NA,NA,TRBV30,TRBJ1-2,CALQGGSYGYTF,TGTGCCCTACAGGGTGGGAGCTATGGCTACACCTTC
13,TRBD1,NA,TRBV18,TRBJ2-1,CASSRTGEGEQFF,TGTGCCAGCTCAAGGACAGGGGAGGGCGAGCAGTTCTTC
11,NA,once,TRBV2,TRBJ2-7,CASSEYYEQYF,TGTGCCAGCAGTGAATACTACGAGCAGTACTTC
14,TRBD1,NA,TRBV10-1,TRBJ1-5,CASNRTGRNQPQHF,TGCGCCAGCAACCGGACAGGGCGCAATCAGCCCCAGCATTTT
15,NA,NA,TRBV7-2,TRBJ1-2,CASSPPQGSYYGYTF,TGTGCCAGCAGCCCCCCTCAGGGCAGCTACTATGGCTACACCTTC
16,NA,NA,TRBV7-8,TRBJ2-7,CASSLVVRVAGGEQYF,TGTGCCAGCAGCTTAGTGGTCCGGGTTGCTGGTGGCGAGCAGTACTTC
16,NA,NA,TRBV5-5,TRBJ1-3,CASSSMSGPRRDTIYF,TGTGCCAGCAGCTCCATGAGCGGACCGAGGCGAGACACCATATATTTT
16,TRBD1,NA,TRBV5-1,TRBJ2-1,CASSLGQGAGYNEQFF,TGCGCCAGCAGCTTGGGACAGGGGGCAGGATACAATGAGCAGTTCTTC
14,TRBD1,NA,TRBV7-9,TRBJ1-5,CASSLGGTVQPQHF,TGTGCCAGCAGCTTAGGGGGGACAGTTCAGCCCCAGCATTTT